These T cell receptor beta chains were read from a single sample in a study of blood T cell repertoires in COVID-19. Measured with immunoSEQ multiplex PCR; TCRdb has only the in-frame clones, and not every one. This sample has more than 60,000 clones, with roughly 80% found just once. The sample taken for sequencing was peripheral blood. The receptors originated from a man in his 60s with active or convalescent COVID-19. The CDR3 runs from the conserved cysteine through the conserved F or W. D genes are given only for firm matches. Clone size is not always given. Where it is, it says once, few, many or a class for expanded clones.

v_call	j_call	d_call	clone_size	cdr3_nt	cdr3_aa
TRBV5-1	TRBJ2-1	TRBD2	NA	TGCGCCAGCAGCTTGGGTACGGGACTAGCGGGGCGCTCCTACAATGAGCAGTTCTTC	CASSLGTGLAGRSYNEQFF
TRBV7-9	TRBJ2-2	TRBD2	NA	TGTGCCAGCAGCTTAGAGGGACTAACCGGGGAGCTGTTTTTT	CASSLEGLTGELFF
TRBV3-1/TRBV3-2	TRBJ2-5	TRBD2	NA	TGTGCCAGCAGCCAAGCTATCTCAGCGGGGGGCCAAGAGACCCAGTACTTC	CASSQAISAGGQETQYF
TRBV6-2/TRBV6-3	TRBJ2-7	NA	NA	TGTGCCAGCAGCTCCATACGCGAGAGCTCCTACGAGCAGTACTTC	CASSSIRESSYEQYF
TRBV18	TRBJ2-7	NA	NA	TGTGCCAGCTCACCACGAAACGGACGAGCCACTAGCTCCTACGAGCAGTACTTC	CASSPRNGRATSSYEQYF
TRBV27	TRBJ1-5	NA	NA	TGTGCCAGCAGTTTAGAGGGGGACAATCAGCCCCAGCATTTT	CASSLEGDNQPQHF
TRBV6-6	TRBJ2-3	NA	NA	TGTGCCAGCAGTTCCATCGAGGGCGCAGATACGCAGTATTTT	CASSSIEGADTQYF
TRBV11-2	TRBJ2-2	NA	NA	TGTGCCAGCAGCTCGACTAGGGTAAACACCGGGGAGCTGTTTTTT	CASSSTRVNTGELFF
TRBV7-2	TRBJ2-2	NA	few	TGTGCCAGCAGCCCCCGGGGAAACACCGGGGAGCTGTTTTTT	CASSPRGNTGELFF
TRBV18	TRBJ1-1	TRBD1	NA	TGTGCCAGCTCATCAGGGACAGGGACTGAAGCTTTCTTT	CASSSGTGTEAFF
TRBV19	TRBJ1-1	TRBD1	many	TGTGCCAGTACCGCCGGGACAGGCACTGAAGCTTTCTTT	CASTAGTGTEAFF
TRBV11-1	TRBJ2-1	NA	NA	TGTGCCAGCAGCCCTGGGGGGTTTGGAAATGAGCAGTTCTTC	CASSPGGFGNEQFF
TRBV7-2	TRBJ1-1	TRBD1	NA	TGTGCCAGCAGCCTCAGGGGGATTGCGATTGAAGCTTTCTTT	CASSLRGIAIEAFF
TRBV10-3	TRBJ2-5	TRBD1	NA	TGTGCCATCGGGGACAGGGGCCGGGAGACCCAGTACTTC	CAIGDRGRETQYF
TRBV10-1	TRBJ1-2	NA	NA	TGCGCCCGCCCCCCCACAGCAGGGTGGCAGGGCTATGGCTACACCTTC	CARPPTAGWQGYGYTF
TRBV3-1/TRBV3-2	TRBJ2-7	NA	few	TGTGCCAGCAGCCAAGATCCGCGACAGAGCTACGAGCAGTACTTC	CASSQDPRQSYEQYF
TRBV4-2	TRBJ1-2	NA	NA	TGTGCCAGCAGCCGCCGACCGACAGCTAACTATGGCTACACCTTC	CASSRRPTANYGYTF
TRBV2	TRBJ2-5	NA	NA	TGTGCCAGCAGTAGAAGAGGAGAGACCCAGTACTTC	CASSRRGETQYF
TRBV6-5	TRBJ2-1	TRBD1	NA	TGTGCCAGCAGTCGAGCGGACAGGGGGAGGAATGAGCAGTTCTTC	CASSRADRGRNEQFF
TRBV5-1	TRBJ1-1	NA	NA	TGCGCCAGCAGCCCGGCGGGATGGGGGGAAGCTTTCTTT	CASSPAGWGEAFF
TRBV6-5	TRBJ1-2	NA	NA	TGTGCCAGCAGAGGACAGTCTAACTATGGCTACACCTTC	CASRGQSNYGYTF
TRBV11-1	TRBJ1-2	TRBD1	large	TGTGCCAGCAGCCCGGACAGGGTGGATGGCTACACCTTC	CASSPDRVDGYTF
TRBV6-6	TRBJ1-1	NA	few	TGTGCCAGCAGTTACCAACTAGGGTCGGGGAACACTGAAGCTTTCTTT	CASSYQLGSGNTEAFF
TRBV6-5	TRBJ2-1	TRBD2	NA	TGTGCCAGCAGGTCCGACGGGAGGGGGTCCGATGAGCAGTTCTTC	CASRSDGRGSDEQFF
TRBV5-8	TRBJ1-2	TRBD1	NA	TGTGCCAGCACCTCGGGACAGGGGGTGATGGATGGCTACACCTTC	CASTSGQGVMDGYTF
TRBV7-2	TRBJ1-2	NA	NA	TGTGCCAGCAGCGCTTGGACGGGGGGTCGAGGTAACTATGGCTACACCTTC	CASSAWTGGRGNYGYTF
TRBV6-5	TRBJ1-2	NA	NA	TGTGCCAGCAGGCCCGGGACACCGGGATCTGGCTACACCTTC	CASRPGTPGSGYTF
TRBV11-2	TRBJ2-5	TRBD1	NA	TGTGCCAGCAGCTTAGGGGGAGGGACAGGGGTCCAAGAGACCCAGTACTTC	CASSLGGGTGVQETQYF
TRBV30	TRBJ1-4	NA	NA	TGTGCCGGAAACCAGGGCCAGCTTAATGAAAAACTGTTTTTT	CAGNQGQLNEKLFF
TRBV5-1	TRBJ2-7	TRBD1	NA	TGCGCCAGCAGCTCGGGGACAGCGCGCGGCGAGCAGTACTTC	CASSSGTARGEQYF
TRBV11-2	TRBJ1-2	NA	few	TGTGCCAGCAGCTCTAGGGGAGGGTTCGGCTACACCTTC	CASSSRGGFGYTF
TRBV18	TRBJ2-4	TRBD1	NA	TGTGCCAGCTCACCAGGGACAGGGTATACCTTAGCCAAAAACATTCAGTACTTC	CASSPGTGYTLAKNIQYF
TRBV24-1	TRBJ1-5	NA	NA	TGTGCCACCAGTGATGGGAGCTACAATCAGCCCCAGCATTTT	CATSDGSYNQPQHF
TRBV9	TRBJ2-3	NA	NA	TGTGCCAGCAGCGTCACGGGGAGCACAGATACGCAGTATTTT	CASSVTGSTDTQYF
TRBV13	TRBJ1-6	NA	few	TGTGCCAGCAGCTTACGGGGGTGGGTTTCACCCCTCCACTTT	CASSLRGWVSPLHF
TRBV6-5	TRBJ2-1	TRBD2	NA	TGTGCCAGCAGCTCCGGACTAGCGGGCCTCAATGAGCAGTTCTTC	CASSSGLAGLNEQFF
TRBV19	TRBJ2-7	TRBD1	NA	TGTGCCAGTAGTCCCCCGGACAGGATACGCGAGCAGTACTTC	CASSPPDRIREQYF
TRBV27	TRBJ1-2	NA	NA	TGTGCCAGCAGTCCGAAGACCCCCACGGGAGGCTACACCTTC	CASSPKTPTGGYTF
TRBV27	TRBJ2-6	TRBD1	NA	TGTGCCAGCGGGACAGGAAGCTCTGGGGCCAACGTCCTGACTTTC	CASGTGSSGANVLTF
TRBV27	TRBJ1-1	NA	NA	TGTGCCAGCAGTTCAATCCGGGACACTGAAGCTTTCTTT	CASSSIRDTEAFF
TRBV10-3	TRBJ2-2	NA	NA	TGTGCCATCAGTTTGACGGGTCCCGGGACCGGGGAGCTGTTTTTT	CAISLTGPGTGELFF
TRBV19	TRBJ2-5	NA	NA	TGTGCCAGTAGTATAGGGGACTTCCAAGAGACCCAGTACTTC	CASSIGDFQETQYF
TRBV29-1	TRBJ1-2	NA	NA	TGCAGCGCAGGAGATAACTATGGCTACACCTTC	CSAGDNYGYTF
TRBV5-1	TRBJ1-2	NA	NA	TGCGCCAGCAGCTTGAGCACGGTACTCTATGGCTACACCTTC	CASSLSTVLYGYTF
TRBV25-1	TRBJ2-1	TRBD2	NA	TGTGCCAGCAGGGCAGCGGGGGGGTACAATGAGCAGTTCTTC	CASRAAGGYNEQFF
TRBV6-5	TRBJ2-7	NA	NA	TGTGCCAGCAGTTACGGGCGGGACCCGGTCTACGAGCAGTACTTC	CASSYGRDPVYEQYF
TRBV19	TRBJ1-2	NA	NA	TGTGCCAGTAGTATAGAAGGACAACCCAGTGGCTACACCTTC	CASSIEGQPSGYTF
TRBV5-4	TRBJ1-5	NA	NA	TGTGCCAGCAGCCCCGACGGGTCCAATCAGCCCCAGCATTTT	CASSPDGSNQPQHF
TRBV12-3/TRBV12-4	TRBJ1-2	TRBD1	NA	TGTGCCAGCAGTTTGCGACAGGGGGCTGGCTACACCTTC	CASSLRQGAGYTF
TRBV5-4	TRBJ2-5	TRBD2	once	TGTGCCAGCAGCTTGGGGGTCTATGGGACTAGCGGGGGTGTAGAGACCCAGTACTTC	CASSLGVYGTSGGVETQYF
TRBV19	TRBJ2-1	NA	NA	TGTGCCAGTTCGCCCGGGAGACAGATTCACTACAATGAGCAGTTCTTC	CASSPGRQIHYNEQFF
TRBV11-3	TRBJ2-1	TRBD2	NA	TGTGCCAGCAGCTTCATGGGGGGGGTTGAGCAGTTCTTC	CASSFMGGVEQFF
TRBV19	TRBJ1-5	TRBD1	NA	TGTGCCAGTGGGGGACAGGGGGAAAGAAGCAGCAATCAGCCCCAGCATTTT	CASGGQGERSSNQPQHF
TRBV3-1/TRBV3-2	TRBJ2-1	TRBD2	NA	TGTGCCAGCAGCCCAGGACTAGCGGGGGCCTTTGAGCAGTTCTTC	CASSPGLAGAFEQFF